The next 23 T cell receptor beta chains were all read from a single sample in a study of CD8 T cells in Susac syndrome. Random-hexamer reverse transcription was applied to roughly 0.45 to 1 ug RNA. TCRdb analysed the immunoSEQ multiplex PCR reads with MiXCR anew, one entry per CDR3 protein. This sample has tens of thousands of distinct CDR3 sequences, with 95% to 97% found just once. Sequenced input: CD8+ T cells from PBMCs. These receptor sequences come from a human donor with Susac syndrome.

The sample holds a few counts of this clonotype. The J gene is TRBJ1-6, the V gene TRBV5-6; no definite D call. The CDR3 is made up of 18 amino acids. The V end lost 3 bases, the J end lost 6 bases, and 22 bases lay between the germline ends. Per the germline V gene, CDR1 is SGHDT and CDR2 is YYEEEE. The CDR3 loop reads CASSSGPPFITRNSPLHF. In DNA form, the CDR3 reads TGTGCCAGCAGCTCAGGACCGCCTTTCATAACTCGTAATTCACCCCTCCACTTT.

The V gene is TRBV20-1, the J gene TRBJ2-3; unclear D gene. The CDR3 runs 16 residues. V lost 3 bases, J lost 2 bases, and 18 bases lay in between. Germline values: CDR1 DFQATT, CDR2 SNEGSKA (reference sequence). CDR3 in DNA: TGCAGTGCTAGCGAAAGATCCGGATGGTACACAGATACGCAGTATTTT. It encodes CSASERSGWYTDTQYF.

The V call is TRBV5-6, the J call TRBJ1-1; TRBD1 is a possible D gene (6 bases). The CDR3 has 13 residues. The V gene lost 4 bases and the J gene lost 10 bases, with 17 bases spanning the gap. CDR1 and CDR2 (germline): SGHDT, YYEEEE. The CDR3 bases are TGTGCCAGCAGCCAGGAGGGTACAGGGTTAGCTTTCTTT. Encoded protein: CASSQEGTGLAFF.

This rearrangement joins TRBV27 to TRBJ2-3; 9 nucleotides line up with TRBD2. V shed 5 bases, J shed 4 bases, and the junction held 10 bases outside the gene matches. CDR3 length equals 16 residues. Looked up from germline, CDR1 is MNHEY and CDR2 is SMNVEV (reference sequence). CDR3 in DNA: TGTGCCAGCAGTCCCCCAGCGGGAGGAGTACCAGATACGCAGTATTTT. Its translation: CASSPPAGGVPDTQYF.

The chain employs TRBV9 and TRBJ1-2; D remains unclear. The CDR3 runs 14 residues. Trimming shortened V by 1 base and J by 6 bases, and 13 bases separated the two germline ends. Germline V gene data show CDR1 as SGDLS and CDR2 as YYNGEE. This chain's CDR3 is CASSVFDRRHGYTF. The CDR3 nucleotides read TGTGCCAGCAGCGTATTTGACCGCCGCCATGGCTACACCTTC.

This clonotype is a singleton in its sample. The chain carries TRBV4-3 and TRBJ2-1; 11 nucleotides match TRBD2. V was clipped by 0 bases and J by 2 bases; unmatched bases: 6. Germline CDR1 LGHNA, CDR2 YSLEER. The CDR3 has 18 residues. The CDR3 sequence: CASSQDGASGGPYNEQFF. CDR3 in DNA: TGCGCCAGCAGCCAAGATGGGGCTAGCGGGGGGCCCTACAATGAGCAGTTCTTC.

This chain uses TRBV14 with TRBJ2-7; no clear D. V lost 3 bases and J lost 6, with 6 bases in between. The CDR3 totals 11 residues. Germline values: CDR1 SGHDN, CDR2 FVKESK. In nucleotides, the CDR3 is TGTGCCAGCAGCCATTCAGGCGAGCAGTACTTC. Translation: CASSHSGEQYF.

The CDR3 protein is CSVVEVSYNEQFF. The CDR3 bases are TGCAGCGTTGTCGAGGTGTCCTACAATGAGCAGTTCTTC. The chain recombines TRBV29-1 with TRBJ2-1; the D is unclear. Germline V gene data show CDR1 as SQVTM and CDR2 as ANQGSEA. The CDR3 covers 13 residues. V was cut by 4 bases and J by 1 base, with 8 bases left in between.

The V and J genes are TRBV21-1 and TRBJ2-5; TRBD2, the table's D call, lacks a check against the DNA. TRBV21-1 is flagged as a pseudogene. The CDR3 covers 14 residues. The CDR3 DNA sequence: TGTGCCAGCAGCAGGCGCGGGGGGGGAGAGACCCAGTACTTC. This sequence encodes CASSRRGGGETQYF.

This clonotype is a singleton in its sample. The rearrangement joins TRBV18 to TRBJ2-2; no clear D. The CDR3 has 13 residues. Germline assignment: CDR1 KGHSH and CDR2 LQKENI. V was trimmed by 1 base and J by 10 bases, leaving 10 bases between them. Here the CDR3 reads CASSPLGSEELFF. The CDR3, as DNA: TGTGCCAGCTCACCACTGGGAAGTGAGGAGCTGTTTTTT.

The chain recombines TRBV9 with TRBJ2-1; 8 positions agree with TRBD1. Germline lookup yields CDR1 SGDLS and CDR2 YYNGEE. Unmatched junction bases numbered 5, after V lost 0 bases and J lost 9 bases. This CDR3 has 14 residues. The CDR3 loop reads CASSVGGQVSEQFF. The CDR3 coding sequence is TGTGCCAGCAGCGTAGGGGGACAGGTTAGTGAGCAGTTCTTC.

This chain connects TRBV12-3 or TRBV12-4 to TRBJ1-5; no reliable D call. Trimming pared 6 bases from V and 3 bases from J, leaving 9 bases between. This CDR3 has 13 residues. This CDR3 reads CASSGLNNQPQHF. DNA of the CDR3: TGTGCCAGCAGCGGTCTGAACAATCAGCCCCAGCATTTT.

The rearrangement uses TRBV9 and TRBJ1-6; unclear D gene. CDR3 length equals 15 residues. Germline V gene lookup returns CDR1 SGDLS and CDR2 YYNGEE. Trimming cost V 4 bases and J 10 bases, with 18 bases left between them. CDR3 sequence reads: CASSPQSGRQSPLHF. In DNA form, the CDR3 reads TGTGCCAGCAGCCCCCAAAGCGGTCGACAATCACCCCTCCACTTT.

The chain carries TRBV19 and TRBJ2-3, with 8 nucleotides matching TRBD2. The length of the CDR3 is 15 residues. The V gene end was trimmed by 5 bases and the J gene end by 0 bases; junction bases not matched to a gene: 4. The germline V gene has CDR1 LNHDA and CDR2 SQIVND (reference sequence). In nucleotides, the CDR3 is TGTGCCAGTAGTCAGCGGGAGACTAGCACAGATACGCAGTATTTT. As protein: CASSQRETSTDTQYF.

The rearrangement links TRBV15 to TRBJ2-5, with TRBD2 as a possible D gene (6 bases). Trimming stripped 1 base from V and 4 bases from J, with 10 bases between. CDR1 and CDR2 from the germline V gene are LNHNV and YYDKDF (reference sequence). CDR3 size: 14 residues. The CDR3 region is CATSRGGLIETQYF. The CDR3 bases are TGTGCCACCAGCAGAGGGGGACTTATAGAGACCCAGTACTTC.

The rearrangement joins TRBV5-1 to TRBJ2-7; D perhaps matches TRBD1 (6 bases). The CDR3 extends over 13 amino acids. Germline V lookup: CDR1 SGHRS, CDR2 YFSETQ. Deletions cut 3 bases from V and 3 bases from J, with 10 bases between. CDR3 nucleotides: TGCGCCAGCAGCTCCCCGGACAGCTACGAGCAGTACTTC. Translating it yields CASSSPDSYEQYF.

The J gene is TRBJ1-5, the V gene TRBV7-9; TRBD1 might be the D (6 bases). V lost 5 bases, J lost 3 bases, and 17 bases lay in between. Per germline, CDR1 SEHNR and CDR2 FQNEAQ (reference sequence). The CDR3 covers 16 residues. CDR3 coding DNA: TGTGCCAGCAGCAGCCTTGAATGGGGGCCCAATCAGCCCCAGCATTTT. This sequence encodes CASSSLEWGPNQPQHF. Combining the CDR3 with reference TRBV7-9 and TRBJ1-5 gives the whole variable domain DTGVSQNPRHKITKRGQNVTFRCDPISEHNRLYWYRQTLGQGPEFLTYFQNEAQLEKSRLLSDRFSAERPKGSFSTLEIQRTEQGDSAMYLCASSSLEWGPNQPQHFGDGTRLSIL.

This clonotype appeared a single time. The chain employs TRBV25-1 and TRBJ2-7; a possible D gene is TRBD2 (5 bases). The CDR3 consists of 15 residues. Germline lookup yields CDR1 MGHDK and CDR2 SYGVNS. Trimming took off 2 bases at V and 2 bases at J, with 13 bases between the two ends. CDR3 in DNA: TGTGCCAGCAGTGAAAACGCGGACTCCCCCTACGAGCAGTACTTC. It translates to CASSENADSPYEQYF.

This sequence joins TRBV20-1 and TRBJ1-5; no firm D call. This CDR3 spans 15 amino acids. The V and J ends lost 2 bases and 4 bases respectively, with 15 bases between them. Germline values: CDR1 DFQATT, CDR2 SNEGSKA (reference sequence). The CDR3 region has the DNA TGCAGTGCTAGACCCCGGTTCGGGGAAAATCAGCCCCAGCATTTT. It encodes CSARPRFGENQPQHF.

The rearrangement joins TRBV20-1 to TRBJ2-3; the match to TRBD2 covers 7 bases. The CDR3 loop spans 12 amino acids. The germline V gene has CDR1 DFQATT and CDR2 SNEGSKA (reference sequence). CDR3 nucleotides: TGCAGCGAAGCGGGATCCACAGATACGCAGTATTTT. Translating it yields CSEAGSTDTQYF.

The chain has TRBV7-9 and TRBJ1-5, with D perhaps matching TRBD1 (6 bases). With 5 bases removed from V and 1 base from J, the gap between germline ends came to 9 bases. Germline CDR1 SEHNR, CDR2 FQNEAQ (reference sequence). The CDR3 loop spans 14 amino acids. The CDR3 bases are TGTGCCAGCAGCGACGGACAGAGCAATCAGCCCCAGCATTTT. The encoded protein is CASSDGQSNQPQHF.

Only one count was recorded for this clonotype. V is TRBV5-6 and J is TRBJ2-1; TRBD1 or TRBD2 may be the D gene (5 bases each). The CDR3 sequence is 14 residues long. The germline V gene has CDR1 SGHDT and CDR2 YYEEEE. Trimming pared 3 bases from V and 5 bases from J, leaving 12 bases between. The CDR3 is CASSWAGANNEQFF. The CDR3 nucleotides read TGTGCCAGCAGCTGGGCCGGGGCTAACAATGAGCAGTTCTTC.

This chain joins TRBV29-1 and TRBJ2-5, with a weak D call TRBD2 (6 bases). The germline V gene has CDR1 SQVTM and CDR2 ANQGSEA. The CDR3 totals 15 residues. V gave up 0 bases and J gave up 1 base, with 12 bases separating them. The chain's CDR3 is CSVEDLRGLQETQYF. Written as DNA, the CDR3 is TGCAGCGTTGAAGATTTAAGGGGACTCCAAGAGACCCAGTACTTC.